The TCR beta chain described here comes from a study of T cell responses to AZD1222 COVID-19 vaccine. Overall study: Some second doses came at about 4 weeks and others at about 12 weeks; these were pooled. Study-wide results and limits: Sampled repertoires all dated from after the peak T cell response. At 160-218 and 743-854, vaccine-associated CD4 TCRs were dominant, and they spanned spike. Clonal diversity may have been underestimated in mostly white British donors.

Measured with immunoSEQ multiplex PCR; TCRdb has only the in-frame clones, and not every one. The data hold roughly 130,000 clones, with more than 85% observed a single time. As concerns this clone: The antigen is not known.

This clonotype originated in an adult in good health. The material was peripheral blood, obtained on day 0 of AZD1222 vaccination.

Here the CDR3 reads CAISRGRWMNTEAFF. CDR3 in DNA: TGTGCCATCAGTAGGGGCCGATGGATGAACACTGAAGCTTTCTTT. The chain recombines TRBV10-3 with TRBJ1-1; D possibly corresponds to TRBD1 (5 bases). V lost 5 bases, J lost 0 bases, and 13 bases lay in between. CDR1 is ENHRY, CDR2 SYGVKD, per germline. The CDR3 spans 15 residues.